This entry lists 22 T cell receptor beta chains sequenced from one sample in a study of chemoradiotherapy in HPV16-positive cancers. Measured with immunoSEQ multiplex PCR; TCRdb has only the in-frame clones, and not every one. The repertoire includes 8,000 or so clones, roughly 83% of them detected once, and approximately 3.1% sits in the top ten. Sample: blood, taken from a patient who underwent chemoradiotherapy. The receptors shown here come from a human donor with HPV-associated anogenital cancer.

The rearrangement joins TRBV29-1 to TRBJ1-2; weak D call: TRBD1 (6 bases). The V and J ends lost 3 bases and 6 bases respectively, with 14 bases between them. The CDR3 loop spans 13 amino acids. CDR1 and CDR2 (germline): SQVTM, ANQGSEA. The CDR3, as DNA: TGCAGCGTTGATTCGGCAGGGGATAATGGCTACACCTTC. It is translated as CSVDSAGDNGYTF.

The J gene is TRBJ2-7, the V gene TRBV5-1, with a possible D match to TRBD2 (5 bases). CDR1 is SGHRS and CDR2 is YFSETQ in the germline V gene. This CDR3 comprises 12 residues. Between the trimmed V and J ends, which lost 4 bases and 6 bases, there was a span of 11 bases. The CDR3 loop reads CASSKEVSEQYF. The CDR3 bases are TGCGCCAGCAGCAAGGAGGTGAGCGAGCAGTACTTC. Filled out from reference TRBV5-1 and TRBJ2-7, the complete variable domain reads KAGVTQTPRYLIKTRGQQVTLSCSPISGHRSVSWYQQTPGQGLQFLFEYFSETQRNKGNFPGRFSGRQFSNSRSEMNVSTLELGDSALYLCASSKEVSEQYFGPGTRLTVT.

The chain carries TRBV7-9 and TRBJ2-7; no reliable D call. The CDR3 contains 16 residues. The germline V gene encodes CDR1 SEHNR and CDR2 FQNEAQ (reference sequence). Trimming removed 5 bases from V and 2 bases from J, with 19 bases in between. CDR3 DNA sequence: TGTGCCAGCAGCCCGACGGACCCGCGAGGCGCCTACGAGCAGTACTTC. This sequence encodes CASSPTDPRGAYEQYF. The full variable domain, completed using reference TRBV7-9 and TRBJ2-7, is DTGVSQNPRHKITKRGQNVTFRCDPISEHNRLYWYRQTLGQGPEFLTYFQNEAQLEKSRLLSDRFSAERPKGSFSTLEIQRTEQGDSAMYLCASSPTDPRGAYEQYFGPGTRLTVT.

V and J are TRBV6-1 and TRBJ1-2; 7 bases match TRBD1. Germline V lookup: CDR1 MNHNS, CDR2 SASEGT. The CDR3 is 15 residues long. V gave up 2 bases and J gave up 0 bases; unmatched junction bases: 3. The CDR3 spells CASSEWTGANYGYTF. CDR3 sequence (DNA): TGTGCCAGCAGTGAATGGACAGGAGCTAACTATGGCTACACCTTC.

The rearrangement joins TRBV18 to TRBJ2-7, with a possible D match to TRBD1 (6 bases). The germline CDR1 and CDR2 sequences are KGHSH and LQKENI. The V and J ends lost 3 bases and 5 bases respectively, with 17 bases between them. The CDR3 has 15 amino acids. CDR3 residues: CASSPLPQGSNEQYF. CDR3 DNA: TGTGCCAGCTCACCCCTACCACAGGGTAGCAACGAGCAGTACTTC. The full variable domain, rest sourced from reference TRBV18 and TRBJ2-7, is NAGVMQNPRHLVRRRGQEARLRCSPMKGHSHVYWYRQLPEEGLKFMVYLQKENIIDESGMPKERFSAEFPKEGPSILRIQQVVRGDSAAYFCASSPLPQGSNEQYFGPGTRLTVT.

The chain carries TRBV5-6 and TRBJ1-1; no clear D gene. Germline values: CDR1 SGHDT, CDR2 YYEEEE. The CDR3 loop spans 16 amino acids. Between the trimmed V and J ends, which lost 1 base and 0 bases, there was a span of 13 bases. The CDR3: CASSLPGGFMNTEAFF. For the CDR3, the DNA is TGTGCCAGCAGCTTGCCTGGCGGGTTCATGAACACTGAAGCTTTCTTT.

V usage is TRBV6-1 and J usage is TRBJ1-2, with D possibly being TRBD1 (6 bases). This CDR3 is built from 14 residues. The V gene lost 1 base and the J gene lost 8 bases, with 14 bases spanning the gap. CDR1 is MNHNS and CDR2 is SASEGT in the germline V gene. The CDR3 bases are TGTGCCAGCAGTGAAGGCCAGGGGACAAGGGGCTACACCTTC. Encoded protein: CASSEGQGTRGYTF.

The genes are TRBV2 and TRBJ1-2, with D possibly matching TRBD1 (6 bases). Trimming took 5 bases from V and 6 from J, leaving 13 bases between them. The CDR3 spans 13 residues. CDR1 is SNHLY, CDR2 FYNNEI, per germline. CDR3 in DNA: TGTGCCAGCAGTTTTACAGGGAGTGATGGCTACACCTTC. Residues: CASSFTGSDGYTF.

The chain combines TRBV5-6 with TRBJ1-5, with 7 bases identical to TRBD1. The CDR3 totals 16 residues. Germline V CDR1 and CDR2: SGHDT, YYEEEE. With 0 bases clipped from V and 3 bases from J, the junction kept 6 bases outside the gene matches. CDR3 coding DNA: TGTGCCAGCAGCTTGGGGGGACAGACCTACAATCAGCCCCAGCATTTT. This codes for CASSLGGQTYNQPQHF. The whole variable domain, remainder taken from reference TRBV5-6 and TRBJ1-5, is DAGVTQSPTHLIKTRGQQVTLRCSPKSGHDTVSWYQQALGQGPQFIFQYYEEEERQRGNFPDRFSGHQFPNYSSELNVNALLLGDSALYLCASSLGGQTYNQPQHFGDGTRLSIL.

The chain joins TRBV28 to TRBJ2-6, with 8 bases lining up with TRBD1. CDR3 length: 17 residues. Germline loops: CDR1 MDHEN, CDR2 SYDVKM. J was trimmed by 1 base and V by 6 bases; bases with no gene match: 8. CDR3 DNA: TGTGCCAGCAGCCCCGGGACAGGCCGGTCTGGGGCCAACGTCCTGACTTTC. It yields the protein CASSPGTGRSGANVLTF.

This clone was seen only a few times. The V call is TRBV6-1, the J call TRBJ1-5; D unresolved. Germline V gene lookup returns CDR1 MNHNS and CDR2 SASEGT. The CDR3 totals 12 residues. V shed 6 bases and J shed 0 bases, with 3 bases lying between them. The CDR3 DNA is TGTGCCAGCAGCGATAGCAATCAGCCCCAGCATTTT. Translated, it gives CASSDSNQPQHF.

The chain couples TRBV5-1 to TRBJ1-5, with 9 nucleotides matching TRBD1. The ends lost 4 bases at V and 7 bases at J; junction bases unmatched: 9. Germline V gene lookup returns CDR1 SGHRS and CDR2 YFSETQ. The CDR3 is 15 amino acids. CDR3 DNA sequence: TGCGCCAGCAGCCCTACAGGGGGCGCAGGACAGCCCCAGCATTTT. As protein: CASSPTGGAGQPQHF. Full variable domain (missing parts from reference TRBV5-1 and TRBJ1-5): KAGVTQTPRYLIKTRGQQVTLSCSPISGHRSVSWYQQTPGQGLQFLFEYFSETQRNKGNFPGRFSGRQFSNSRSEMNVSTLELGDSALYLCASSPTGGAGQPQHFGDGTRLSIL.

The chain joins TRBV5-1 to TRBJ2-7; possibly TRBD2 for D (5 bases). Germline-derived CDR1 and CDR2 are SGHRS and YFSETQ. Trimming stripped 2 bases from V and 0 bases from J, with 15 bases between. The CDR3 covers 16 residues. This CDR3 is CASSLKDQAGSYEQYF. In DNA form, the CDR3 reads TGCGCCAGCAGCTTAAAGGACCAGGCGGGCTCCTACGAGCAGTACTTC.

The rearrangement joins TRBV6-6 to TRBJ2-7; D gene ambiguous. This CDR3 comprises 13 residues. Germline V gene sequence: CDR1 MNHNY, CDR2 SVGAGI (reference sequence). V was cut by 0 bases and J by 7 bases, with 10 bases left in between. This CDR3 reads CASSYSTVGEQYF. The DNA for the CDR3 is TGTGCCAGCAGTTACTCTACGGTTGGGGAGCAGTACTTC.

The chain carries TRBV5-1 and TRBJ1-2; D remains ambiguous. CDR1 is SGHRS and CDR2 is YFSETQ in the germline V gene. V was cut by 1 base and J by 7 bases, with 8 bases left in between. This CDR3 is 12 amino acids long. In nucleotides, the CDR3 is TGCGCCAGCAGCTTGTGGGATACTGGCTACACCTTC. This sequence encodes CASSLWDTGYTF.

J is TRBJ2-2 and V is TRBV2, with 10 positions matching TRBD2. The V gene end was trimmed by 5 bases and the J gene end by 1 base; junction bases not matched to a gene: 4. This CDR3 contains 16 residues. Germline CDR1 SNHLY, CDR2 FYNNEI. The DNA of the CDR3 is TGTGCCAGCAGTTTCTGGACTAGCGGGAACACCGGGGAGCTGTTTTTT. It translates to CASSFWTSGNTGELFF.

The chain carries TRBV4-1 and TRBJ2-7; TRBD1 aligns across 12 bases. Germline V lookup: CDR1 MGHRA, CDR2 YSYEKL. The V and J ends lost 2 bases and 7 bases, in that order; junction bases with no gene match: 6. The CDR3 runs 15 residues. The CDR3 nucleotides are TGCGCCAGCAGCCAACCGGGACAGGGGGCAGGTGAGCAGTACTTC. Its translation: CASSQPGQGAGEQYF.

The chain couples TRBV6-1 to TRBJ2-5; D gene uncertain. Trimming left V 4 bases short and J 2 bases short, with 8 bases between. CDR3 length equals 13 residues. Germline CDR1 MNHNS, CDR2 SASEGT. Written as DNA, the CDR3 is TGTGCCAGCAGTGTAAACCAACAAGAGACCCAGTACTTC. Amino acids: CASSVNQQETQYF.

Only one count was recorded for this clone. This sequence joins TRBV19 and TRBJ1-6; unclear D gene. V shed 2 bases and J shed 0 bases, with 8 bases lying between them. The CDR3 sequence is 16 residues long. The germline CDR1 and CDR2 sequences are LNHDA and SQIVND (reference sequence). CDR3 nucleotide sequence: TGTGCCAGTAGTATAAGAGACAACTCCTATAATTCACCCCTCCACTTT. Amino acid sequence: CASSIRDNSYNSPLHF.

The chain has TRBV4-1 and TRBJ1-6, with D perhaps matching TRBD1 (6 bases). The CDR3 is made up of 17 amino acids. CDR1 is MGHRA and CDR2 is YSYEKL in the germline V gene. The V end was cut by 0 bases, the J end by 0 bases, with 9 bases between. CDR3 region: CASSQDTGSSYNSPLHF. The DNA of the CDR3 is TGCGCCAGCAGCCAAGATACAGGGAGCTCCTATAATTCACCCCTCCACTTT.

Comments on this clone: Germline is not matched at one junction end, which may reflect a read error. The chain uses TRBV7-7 and TRBJ2-3; no clear D gene. Germline V gives CDR1 SSHAT, CDR2 FNYEAQ (reference sequence). CDR3 size: 13 residues. The CDR3, as DNA: TGTGCTAGCAGCTTAGATAGGGAAGATACGCAGTATTTT. Translated: CASSLDREDTQYF.

The V and J genes are TRBV21-1 and TRBJ1-1. TRBV21-1 is marked as a pseudogene. This CDR3 has 10 residues. The CDR3 DNA sequence: TGTGCCAGCAGCAAAGAGGAGGCTTTCTTT. This encodes CASSKEEAFF.